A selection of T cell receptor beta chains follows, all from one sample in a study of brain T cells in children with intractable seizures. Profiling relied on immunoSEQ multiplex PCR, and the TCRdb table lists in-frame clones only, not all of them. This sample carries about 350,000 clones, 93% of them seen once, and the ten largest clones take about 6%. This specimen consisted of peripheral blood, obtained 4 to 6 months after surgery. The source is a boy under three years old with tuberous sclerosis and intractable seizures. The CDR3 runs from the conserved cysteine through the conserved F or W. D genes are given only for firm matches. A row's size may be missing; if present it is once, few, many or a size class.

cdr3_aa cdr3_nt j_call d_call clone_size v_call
CASSPLGVTYEQYF TGTGCCAGCAGCCCTCTAGGGGTAACCTACGAGCAGTACTTC TRBJ2-7 NA NA TRBV14
CASSPRTGVVAGANVLTF TGTGCCAGCAGTCCACGGACAGGGGTAGTGGCTGGGGCCAACGTCCTGACTTTC TRBJ2-6 TRBD1 NA TRBV6-2/TRBV6-3
CASSQDTAGSYNEQFF TGCGCCAGCAGCCAAGATACAGCGGGCTCCTACAATGAGCAGTTCTTC TRBJ2-1 NA NA TRBV4-1
CASTEAGQGVRKNTEAFF TGTGCCAGCACCGAAGCCGGACAGGGGGTCCGTAAGAACACTGAAGCTTTCTTT TRBJ1-1 TRBD1 NA TRBV28
CASSQGPGQNTEAFF TGTGCCAGCTCACAAGGCCCGGGACAGAACACTGAAGCTTTCTTT TRBJ1-1 NA NA TRBV18
CASSVPGAQETQYF TGTGCCAGCAGCGTCCCGGGGGCCCAAGAGACCCAGTACTTC TRBJ2-5 NA NA TRBV5-6
CASSAGVNTEAFF TGTGCCAGCAGTGCGGGGGTGAACACTGAAGCTTTCTTT TRBJ1-1 NA NA TRBV27
CASSLELGQGTQYF TGTGCCAGCAGCTTAGAGCTGGGTCAGGGGACCCAGTACTTC TRBJ2-5 NA NA TRBV7-2
CAWSVPGWAYEQYF TGTGCCTGGAGTGTACCAGGGTGGGCCTACGAGCAGTACTTC TRBJ2-7 NA NA TRBV30
CASSSFYVTEQFF TGTGCCAGCAGCTCCTTCTACGTTACGGAGCAGTTCTTC TRBJ2-1 NA NA TRBV7-6
CASSGPRAGNSPLHF TGTGCCAGCAGTGGCCCCCGGGCGGGGAATTCACCCCTCCACTTT TRBJ1-6 NA NA TRBV2
CATSFGYSGNTIYF TGTGCCACCAGTTTCGGGTACTCTGGAAACACCATATATTTT TRBJ1-3 NA NA TRBV24-1
CASSREPEEEQYF TGTGCCAGCAGCCGGGAACCCGAGGAAGAGCAGTACTTC TRBJ2-7 NA NA TRBV5-4
CSVESGNTEAFF TGCAGCGTTGAATCCGGGAACACTGAAGCTTTCTTT TRBJ1-1 NA NA TRBV29-1
CASSPRVAQDNEQFF TGTGCCAGCAGCCCCAGGGTAGCTCAGGACAATGAGCAGTTCTTC TRBJ2-1 NA NA TRBV7-3
CASSRREGGDTQYF TGTGCCAGCAGTAGACGGGAGGGAGGCGATACGCAGTATTTT TRBJ2-3 TRBD2 once TRBV6-6
CASSPGGDTQYF TGTGCCAGCAGCCCGGGTGGAGATACGCAGTATTTT TRBJ2-3 NA NA TRBV5-6
CAWSEPGTGNGYTF TGTGCCTGGAGTGAACCCGGGACAGGGAATGGCTACACCTTC TRBJ1-2 TRBD1 NA TRBV30
CASSKGDTNNSPLHF TGTGCCAGCAGCAAAGGCGACACGAACAATTCACCCCTCCACTTT TRBJ1-6 NA NA TRBV21-1
CASSPIGGADNEQFF TGTGCCAGCAGCCCAATCGGGGGGGCGGACAATGAGCAGTTCTTC TRBJ2-1 TRBD2 NA TRBV7-3
CASSLERGSEQYF TGTGCCAGCAGCTTAGAGCGCGGGTCCGAGCAGTACTTC TRBJ2-7 NA NA TRBV11-2
CASSLAGNGYTF TGTGCCAGCAGTTTGGCAGGGAATGGCTACACCTTC TRBJ1-2 NA NA TRBV12-3/TRBV12-4
CSASDLVWPEAFF TGCAGTGCTAGTGATCTGGTATGGCCTGAAGCTTTCTTT TRBJ1-1 NA NA TRBV20-1
CASSLRGGRDEQYF TGTGCCAGCAGCTTAAGGGGCGGGCGGGACGAGCAGTACTTC TRBJ2-7 NA NA TRBV7-3
CASSEGQGGDTGELFF TGTGCCAGCAGTGAAGGGCAGGGAGGGGACACCGGGGAGCTGTTTTTT TRBJ2-2 TRBD2 NA TRBV6-1
CASSKAGRGLSNQPQHF TGTGCCAGCAGCAAAGCGGGCCGGGGTCTTAGCAATCAGCCCCAGCATTTT TRBJ1-5 NA NA TRBV21-1
CASSQRGGSTDTQYF TGTGCCAGCAGCCAGAGGGGGGGGTCCACAGATACGCAGTATTTT TRBJ2-3 NA NA TRBV3-1/TRBV3-2
CASSVEEVTNTGELFF TGTGCCAGCAGCGTAGAAGAAGTCACGAACACCGGGGAGCTGTTTTTT TRBJ2-2 NA NA TRBV9
CASSLVGEQGKVYEQYF TGTGCCAGCAGCTTGGTGGGGGAACAGGGTAAAGTCTACGAGCAGTACTTC TRBJ2-7 NA NA TRBV13
CASSQAGGGELFF TGTGCCAGCAGCCAGGCGGGGGGTGGGGAGCTGTTTTTT TRBJ2-2 TRBD2 NA TRBV12-3/TRBV12-4
CASSLDQKRVSSYEQYF TGTGCCAGCAGCTTAGATCAGAAGCGGGTGAGCTCCTACGAGCAGTACTTC TRBJ2-7 NA NA TRBV11-2
CASSTGPSYEQYF TGTGCCAGCAGCACGGGACCTTCATACGAGCAGTACTTC TRBJ2-7 NA NA TRBV5-6
CASSPTGRVNTEAFF TGTGCCAGCAGTCCTACGGGGAGAGTAAACACTGAAGCTTTCTTT TRBJ1-1 NA NA TRBV28
CASSEATTGVSPLHF TGTGCCAGCAGTGAAGCGACGACAGGGGTCTCACCCCTCCACTTT TRBJ1-6 TRBD1 few TRBV6-1
CASSFRAQGAGGSYNEQFF TGTGCCAGCAGCTTCCGCGCACAGGGGGCGGGAGGCTCCTACAATGAGCAGTTCTTC TRBJ2-1 NA NA TRBV7-9
CASSPSGGHTDTQYF TGTGCCAGCAGCCCGAGCGGGGGGCACACAGATACGCAGTATTTT TRBJ2-3 TRBD2 once TRBV11-3
CSVEGGYGYTF TGCAGCGTTGAAGGGGGCTATGGCTACACCTTC TRBJ1-2 NA once TRBV29-1
CASSLSGGVGYTF TGTGCCAGCAGCTTATCGGGGGGCGTCGGCTACACCTTC TRBJ1-2 NA NA TRBV7-9
CATSDSYQTRRSEEKLFF TGTGCCACCAGTGATTCGTACCAAACGCGGCGCTCGGAAGAAAAACTGTTTTTT TRBJ1-4 NA NA TRBV24-1
CASSVRDEQYF TGTGCCAGCAGCGTCCGGGACGAGCAGTACTTC TRBJ2-7 NA NA TRBV3-1/TRBV3-2
CASSLAGVSSGASTDTQYF TGTGCCAGCAGCTTAGCTGGAGTTTCCAGCGGGGCTAGCACAGATACGCAGTATTTT TRBJ2-3 TRBD2 NA TRBV7-8
CATQGNYGYTF TGTGCCACCCAGGGGAACTATGGCTACACCTTC TRBJ1-2 NA once TRBV25-1
CSASSARTGGNTIYF TGCAGTGCCAGTTCGGCCAGGACGGGGGGAAACACCATATATTTT TRBJ1-3 NA NA TRBV20-1
CASSPKDGTVYEQYF TGTGCCAGCAGCCCTAAGGACGGGACCGTCTACGAGCAGTACTTC TRBJ2-7 NA once TRBV13
CASSSNHDRDYGYTF TGCGCCAGCAGCTCAAATCATGACAGGGACTATGGCTACACCTTC TRBJ1-2 TRBD1 NA TRBV5-1
CSVEGPVTDTQYF TGCAGCGTTGAAGGGCCGGTCACAGATACGCAGTATTTT TRBJ2-3 NA NA TRBV29-1
CASSNRDSLLRTGELFF TGTGCCAGTAGCAACCGGGATAGCCTTTTGAGAACCGGGGAGCTGTTTTTT TRBJ2-2 NA NA TRBV19
CASSKGHSPLHF TGTGCCAGCAGCAAAGGTCATTCACCCCTCCACTTT TRBJ1-6 NA NA TRBV6-5
CAARTSGREQFF TGTGCCGCTAGGACTAGCGGGAGGGAGCAGTTCTTC TRBJ2-1 TRBD2 NA TRBV28
CASNTIRTEVYTQYF TGTGCCAGCAACACAATCCGGACTGAGGTTTATACGCAGTATTTT TRBJ2-3 NA NA TRBV11-2
CASSLTDRLPNYGYTF TGTGCCAGCAGCTTAACCGACAGACTACCTAACTATGGCTACACCTTC TRBJ1-2 NA NA TRBV7-9
CSVTSYNEQFF TGCAGCGTTACTAGCTACAATGAGCAGTTCTTC TRBJ2-1 NA NA TRBV29-1
CASSVGGRQGAQGYTF TGTGCCAGCAGCGTAGGCGGGAGACAGGGGGCGCAGGGCTACACCTTC TRBJ1-2 TRBD1 NA TRBV9
CASSPRDRVNFFFYELYF TGTGCCAGCAGCCCCCGGGACAGGGTAAACTTTTTTTTCTACGAGCTGTACTTC TRBJ2-7 TRBD1 once TRBV27
CATSPHLPTGGETRNTIYF TGTGCCACCAGCCCCCATCTCCCTACAGGGGGCGAGACTCGAAACACCATATATTTT TRBJ1-3 TRBD1 NA TRBV15
CASSLAGDTGELFF TGTGCCAGCAGCTTAGCGGGAGACACCGGGGAGCTGTTTTTT TRBJ2-2 TRBD2 NA TRBV7-3
CASSPSGGGKNIQYF TGTGCCAGCAGTCCCTCGGGGGGAGGCAAAAACATTCAGTACTTC TRBJ2-4 TRBD2 NA TRBV28